Presented here are 27 T cell receptor beta chains from one specimen sequenced in a study of immune evolution from preneoplasia to lung adenocarcinoma. Only in-frame clones appear in the TCRdb table, and some are missing; sequencing was by immunoSEQ multiplex PCR. This sample yields 25,000 to 30,000 clones, of which less than 80% are seen a single time; 4.5% to 7% belongs to the top ten. The sequenced sample consisted of FFPE invasive lung adenocarcinoma tissue. Every receptor here comes from a person aged 60 to 70 with invasive lung adenocarcinoma. Some clones in this sample may be carry-over from other donors' samples.

V gene TRBV9 combines with J gene TRBJ2-3; no reliable D call. The germline V gene encodes CDR1 SGDLS and CDR2 YYNGEE. CDR3 length: 14 residues. V lost 2 bases and J 2 bases, leaving 9 bases between the germline ends. The CDR3 reads CASSVRTFTDTQYF. CDR3 in DNA: TGTGCCAGCAGCGTCCGGACCTTCACAGATACGCAGTATTTT.

V is TRBV30 and J is TRBJ2-3, with a weak D call TRBD2 (6 bases). CDR3 length: 14 amino acids. V lost 8 bases, J lost 4 bases, and 19 bases lay in between. Looked up from germline, CDR1 is GTSNPN and CDR2 is SVGIG (reference sequence). For the CDR3, the DNA is TGTGCCCTACACCCCGGGGGTTGGGCAGATACGCAGTATTTT. It yields the protein CALHPGGWADTQYF.

This chain links TRBV6-1 with TRBJ1-1; D may be TRBD1 (5 bases). CDR1 is MNHNS, CDR2 SASEGT, per germline. The CDR3 is made up of 15 amino acids. Trimming stripped 5 bases from V and 5 bases from J, with 18 bases between. CDR3 region: CASSLAMGVETEAFF. The CDR3 coding sequence is TGTGCCAGCAGTCTTGCCATGGGGGTGGAAACTGAAGCTTTCTTT.

In its sample, this clone ranks as medium-sized. This sequence joins TRBV19 and TRBJ2-2, with D maybe TRBD2 (6 bases). Germline assignment: CDR1 LNHDA and CDR2 SQIVND (reference sequence). CDR3 length: 12 amino acids. Trimming cost V 6 bases and J 5 bases, with 7 bases left between them. CDR3 in amino acids: CASSSGTGELFF. CDR3 coding DNA: TGTGCCAGTAGCAGCGGGACCGGGGAGCTGTTTTTT.

Relative to its sample, this clone is medium-sized. The chain is built from TRBV7-2 and TRBJ1-1, with a tentative D call TRBD1 (6 bases). Germline CDR1 and CDR2: SGHTA and FQGNSA. Trimming shortened V by 5 bases and J by 7 bases, and 17 bases separated the two germline ends. The CDR3 runs to 14 residues. CDR3 DNA: TGTGCCAGCAGCCCGGGGGCCGGGGGGGGTGAAGCTTTCTTT. As protein: CASSPGAGGGEAFF. Full variable domain (remainder filled in from reference TRBV7-2 and TRBJ1-1): GAGVSQSPSNKVTEKGKDVELRCDPISGHTALYWYRQSLGQGLEFLIYFQGNSAPDKSGLPSDRFSAERTGGSVSTLTIQRTQQEDSAVYLCASSPGAGGGEAFFGQGTRLTVV.

This clone was recorded a few times. The V gene is TRBV20-1, the J gene TRBJ2-3; D is ambiguous. CDR3 length: 11 residues. V dropped 5 bases and J dropped 7 bases, with 10 bases sitting between them. From germline, CDR1 is DFQATT and CDR2 SNEGSKA (reference sequence). CDR3 coding DNA: TGCAGTGCTTCGACTTGGAATACGCAGTATTTT. Translating gives CSASTWNTQYF.

CDR3 region: CASSQGDRSEGEKLFF. In nucleotides, the CDR3 is TGCGCCAGCAGCCAAGGTGACCGAAGCGAGGGGGAAAAACTGTTTTTT. The rearrangement uses TRBV4-1 and TRBJ1-4; TRBD1 might be the D (5 bases). This CDR3 region has 16 residues. V was shortened by 1 base and J by 8 bases, with 17 bases between the two germline ends. CDR1 MGHRA and CDR2 YSYEKL come from the germline V gene.

This clone was detected a few times. The V and J genes are TRBV30 and TRBJ2-7, with 8 bases aligning to TRBD1. Losses at the gene ends were 5 bases for V and 3 bases for J; bases not matched to a gene: 6. The V gene's germline CDR1 is GTSNPN and CDR2 SVGIG (reference sequence). CDR3 length: 13 residues. The CDR3 nucleotides are TGTGCCTGGGCGCAGGGGGCGGTCTACGAGCAGTACTTC. Protein: CAWAQGAVYEQYF. Filled out from reference TRBV30 and TRBJ2-7, the complete variable domain reads SQTIHQWPATLVQPVGSPLSLECTVEGTSNPNLYWYRQAAGRGLQLLFYSVGIGQISSEVPQNLSASRPQDRQFILSSKKLLLSDSGFYLCAWAQGAVYEQYFGPGTRLTVT.

The chain recombines TRBV7-2 with TRBJ2-3, with D possibly being TRBD1 (6 bases). Trimming stripped 4 bases from V and 1 base from J, with 9 bases between. Germline CDR1 is SGHTA and CDR2 is FQGNSA. This CDR3 has 14 residues. CDR3: CASSYDRRTDTQYF. In DNA, the CDR3 is TGTGCCAGCAGCTACGACAGGCGCACAGATACGCAGTATTTT.

The chain recombines TRBV5-1 with TRBJ1-3; TRBD1 agrees at 8 bases. V gave up 4 bases and J gave up 4 bases; unmatched junction bases: 7. The CDR3 runs to 15 residues. Germline CDR1 SGHRS, CDR2 YFSETQ. The chain's CDR3 is CASSDWTGNGNTIYF. The CDR3 DNA reads as TGCGCCAGCAGCGACTGGACAGGGAACGGAAACACCATATATTTT.

This rearrangement joins TRBV7-2 to TRBJ2-1, with 10 bases that match TRBD2. Trimming at V came to 1 base and at J to 7 bases, leaving 7 bases not matched to a gene. CDR1 is SGHTA and CDR2 is FQGNSA in the germline V gene. There are 16 residues in the CDR3. The CDR3 reads CASSLDGASGRNEQFF. Here the CDR3 DNA reads TGTGCCAGCAGCTTAGATGGGGCTAGCGGGAGAAATGAGCAGTTCTTC.

The V call is TRBV27, the J call TRBJ2-7, with a tentative D call TRBD1 (7 bases). The CDR3 extends over 14 amino acids. Germline CDR1 MNHEY, CDR2 SMNVEV (reference sequence). The V and J ends lost 8 bases and 4 bases respectively, with 18 bases between them. CDR3 sequence reads: CASRRQGGLYEQYF. The DNA for the CDR3 is TGTGCCAGCCGTAGGCAGGGGGGTTTATACGAGCAGTACTTC.

This chain connects TRBV4-2 to TRBJ1-2; 7 bases are shared with TRBD1. The CDR3 extends over 15 amino acids. Germline values: CDR1 LGHNA, CDR2 YNFKEQ. Unmatched junction bases numbered 5, after V lost 0 bases and J lost 4 bases. For the CDR3, the DNA is TGTGCCAGCAGCCAAGATCTGACAGGGAGCTATGGCTACACCTTC. This codes for CASSQDLTGSYGYTF.

The chain recombines TRBV19 with TRBJ2-6; D unclear. Trimming shortened V by 6 bases and J by 0 bases, and 12 bases separated the two germline ends. The CDR3 totals 16 residues. Germline V gives CDR1 LNHDA, CDR2 SQIVND (reference sequence). CDR3 sequence reads: CASSPGRISGANVLTF. The CDR3 coding sequence is TGTGCCAGTAGCCCAGGACGGATCTCTGGGGCCAACGTCCTGACTTTC.

The CDR3 reads CASSSGGTGGGNEQYF. The CDR3, as DNA: TGTGCCAGCAGCTCGGGTGGGACAGGGGGCGGGAACGAGCAGTACTTC. V is TRBV5-4 and J is TRBJ2-7, with 12 bases matching TRBD1. CDR1 and CDR2 from the germline V gene are SGHNT and YYREEE (reference sequence). The CDR3 consists of 16 residues. J gave up 5 bases and V 3 bases, and 9 bases lay outside the gene matches.

A few counts support this clone. J is TRBJ2-2 and V is TRBV6-4, with D possibly being TRBD2 (6 bases). The CDR3 loop spans 16 amino acids. CDR1 is MRHNA, CDR2 SNTAGT, per germline. The V end was cut by 2 bases, the J end by 6 bases, with 16 bases between. This CDR3 reads CASSDEGTPPAGELFF. As DNA, the CDR3 is TGTGCCAGCAGTGACGAAGGGACTCCCCCAGCCGGGGAGCTGTTTTTT.

The gene calls are TRBV19 and TRBJ1-1, with TRBD1 matching 9 bases. The CDR3 has 14 residues. The junction had 5 bases not matched to a gene; V was cut back by 8 bases and J by 1 base. In germline, CDR1 is LNHDA, CDR2 SQIVND (reference sequence). The DNA for the CDR3 is TGTGCCAGTGGAACAGGGGGCTGGAACACTGAAGCTTTCTTT. Protein product: CASGTGGWNTEAFF. The full variable domain, in which reference TRBV19 and TRBJ1-1 provide the parts outside the CDR3, is DGGITQSPKYLFRKEGQNVTLSCEQNLNHDAMYWYRQDPGQGLRLIYYSQIVNDFQKGDIAEGYSVSREKKESFPLTVTSAQKNPTAFYLCASGTGGWNTEAFFGQGTRLTVV.

This clone was counted once. This chain joins TRBV29-1 and TRBJ2-1; D possibly corresponds to TRBD2 (5 bases). From germline, CDR1 is SQVTM and CDR2 ANQGSEA. CDR3 length: 14 residues. Trimming stripped 3 bases from V and 4 bases from J, with 13 bases between. CDR3 in amino acids: CSVEMPGLYNEQFF. The CDR3 DNA reads as TGCAGCGTTGAGATGCCGGGGTTATACAATGAGCAGTTCTTC.

V gene TRBV30 combines with J gene TRBJ1-2, with 7 bases lining up with TRBD1. The CDR3 is made up of 13 amino acids. The germline V gene has CDR1 GTSNPN and CDR2 SVGIG (reference sequence). V was clipped by 2 bases and J by 6 bases; unmatched bases: 6. CDR3 protein: CAWSTGTVHGYTF. In DNA, the CDR3 is TGTGCCTGGAGTACTGGGACAGTGCATGGCTACACCTTC.

This clone came up a few times. V and J are TRBV27 and TRBJ2-2; no clear D. The CDR3 has 15 amino acids. Germline V gene data show CDR1 as MNHEY and CDR2 as SMNVEV (reference sequence). V was shortened by 1 base and J by 1 base, with 7 bases between the two germline ends. CDR3 coding DNA: TGTGCCAGCAGTTTATTCTGGCAGAACACCGGGGAGCTGTTTTTT. It is translated as CASSLFWQNTGELFF.

The chain links TRBV21-1 to TRBJ1-4; the D call in the table, TRBD1, was not verified against the DNA. TRBV21-1 is a pseudogene locus. This CDR3 has 23 residues. The CDR3 DNA sequence: TGTGCCAGCAGCAAATTTCCGACAGGGTCTTTGTCCCTAAGAGTTGCAACTAATGAAAAACTGTTTTTT. Its protein is CASSKFPTGSLSLRVATNEKLFF.

The rearrangement joins TRBV27 to TRBJ1-4, with D maybe TRBD1 (6 bases). Trimming took off 3 bases at V and 8 bases at J, with 13 bases between the two ends. The CDR3 consists of 14 residues. Germline V gene data show CDR1 as MNHEY and CDR2 as SMNVEV (reference sequence). CDR3 sequence reads: CASSFLPQGEKLFF. In nucleotides, the CDR3 is TGTGCCAGCAGTTTCCTTCCGCAGGGGGAAAAACTGTTTTTT.

The gene calls are TRBV10-2 and TRBJ1-2; TRBD1 agrees at 8 bases. The CDR3 is 14 residues long. The V segment lost 3 bases and the J segment 6 bases; nucleotides outside the gene matches: 6. Germline V gene sequence: CDR1 WSHSY, CDR2 SAAADI. This CDR3 is CASSEAQGVDGYTF. Here the CDR3 DNA reads TGCGCCAGCAGTGAAGCACAGGGGGTGGATGGCTACACCTTC.

The gene calls are TRBV7-8 and TRBJ1-5, with D possibly being TRBD1 (5 bases). The length of the CDR3 is 13 residues. V was trimmed by 4 bases and J by 6 bases, leaving 10 bases between them. Germline assignment: CDR1 SGHVS and CDR2 FQNEAQ. CDR3 bases: TGTGCCAGCAGCTCAGGGATCGGTCAGCCCCAGCATTTT. Translating it yields CASSSGIGQPQHF.

This clone was counted between two and nine times. The chain couples TRBV18 to TRBJ1-5, with 11 bases fitting TRBD1. Per the germline V gene, CDR1 is KGHSH and CDR2 is LQKENI. V dropped 4 bases and J dropped 4; count of bases not matched to a gene: 3. The CDR3 runs to 15 residues. The DNA of the CDR3 is TGTGCCAGCTCACTCGGGACAGGGGGGAATCAGCCCCAGCATTTT. It yields the protein CASSLGTGGNQPQHF.

The chain couples TRBV5-1 to TRBJ1-5, with no clear D. Per the germline V gene, CDR1 is SGHRS and CDR2 is YFSETQ. The CDR3 has 13 residues. V lost 3 bases and J lost 7, with 11 bases in between. CDR3 residues: CASSSDVGQPQHF. CDR3 DNA: TGCGCCAGCAGCTCGGATGTAGGGCAGCCCCAGCATTTT.

The chain has TRBV5-4 and TRBJ2-3; D might be TRBD1 (5 bases). The CDR3 runs 15 residues. Germline CDR1 and CDR2: SGHNT and YYREEE (reference sequence). Deletions cut 0 bases from V and 5 bases from J, with 13 bases between. The CDR3 sequence is CASSLARQGGDTQYF. DNA of the CDR3: TGTGCCAGCAGCTTGGCCAGGCAGGGTGGAGATACGCAGTATTTT.